This T cell receptor (beta chain) was recovered during a study of T cells after yellow fever vaccination. TCRdb used MiXCR to reprocess the 5' RACE reads, holding one entry per CDR3 protein. The repertoire has almost 600,000 distinct CDR3 sequences, approximately 13% of them found once; the top ten carry 11% to 15%. The CDR3 loop spans 13 amino acids. The germline V and J ends were trimmed by 3 bases and 4 bases, with 11 bases remaining between them. The germline V gene encodes CDR1 SQVTM and CDR2 ANQGSEA. This clonotype has just a few counts. V is TRBV29-1 and J is TRBJ2-3; possibly TRBD1 or TRBD2 for D (5 bases each). The sequenced sample was PBMCs, obtained on the day of the yellow fever booster vaccination. This receptor was identified in a man aged 25 to 45 who received the YFV17D yellow fever vaccine. CDR3 sequence: CSVEGRVSDTQYF. In nucleotides, the CDR3 is TGCAGCGTTGAGGGACGTGTCTCAGATACGCAGTATTTT.